Listed here are 28 T cell receptor beta chains from one sample, sequenced in a study of shared clonotypes between healthy human individuals. Generated by immunoSEQ multiplex PCR, the TCRdb table keeps only in-frame clones and is missing some. This sample has millions of clones; approximately 93% occur once, and the top ten carry roughly 0.36%. The specimen sequenced was naive CD4+ T cells from PBMCs. The subset denotes: CD45RA+ positively selected. These receptors came from a man aged 18 to 29 in good health. Some clones in this sample may be carry-over from other donors' samples.

This clone came up a few times. The chain's CDR3 is CASSQAGRELFF. The CDR3 DNA reads TGTGCCAGCAGCCAAGCGGGGAGGGAGCTGTTTTTT. The chain is built from TRBV4-2 and TRBJ2-2; D is possibly TRBD2 (5 bases). V was trimmed by 1 base and J by 9 bases, leaving 6 bases between them. Germline CDR1 reads LGHNA; CDR2 reads YNFKEQ. The CDR3 totals 12 residues.

This clone was recorded a few times. The chain has TRBV7-3 and TRBJ2-2; tentative D call: TRBD2 (5 bases). CDR1 is SGHTA, CDR2 FQGTGA, per germline. The CDR3 extends over 16 amino acids. Between the trimmed V and J ends, which lost 6 bases and 5 bases, there was a span of 19 bases. For the CDR3, the DNA is TGTGCCAGCAGTCGTTCCCTAGCAGCGAGTACCGGGGAGCTGTTTTTT. Amino acid sequence: CASSRSLAASTGELFF. Looking up the rest from reference TRBV7-3 and TRBJ2-2 gives the full variable domain: GAGVSQTPSNKVTEKGKYVELRCDPISGHTALYWYRQSLGQGPEFLIYFQGTGAADDSGLPNDRFFAVRPEGSVSTLKIQRTERGDSAVYLCASSRSLAASTGELFFGEGSRLTVL.

CDR3 region: CASSRGTSGRARYNEQFF. CDR3 in DNA: TGCGCCAGCAGCCGGGGGACTAGCGGGAGGGCACGTTACAATGAGCAGTTCTTC. This chain joins TRBV5-1 and TRBJ2-1; TRBD2 agrees at 16 bases. J gave up 4 bases and V 4 bases, and 8 bases lay outside the gene matches. There are 18 residues in the CDR3. Germline V CDR1 and CDR2: SGHRS, YFSETQ.

V gene TRBV18 combines with J gene TRBJ1-5, with 7 bases identical to TRBD1. The trim removed 3 bases at V and 10 bases at J, leaving 9 bases unmatched. The CDR3 is made up of 14 amino acids. The germline CDR1 and CDR2 sequences are KGHSH and LQKENI. CDR3 nucleotide sequence: TGTGCCAGCTCACCCGGACAGGATTACTTTCCCCAGCATTTT. The encoded protein is CASSPGQDYFPQHF.

The rearrangement joins TRBV10-3 to TRBJ2-7, with 10 bases identical to TRBD2. This CDR3 has 16 residues. V was clipped by 5 bases and J by 7 bases; unmatched bases: 14. Germline V gene data show CDR1 as ENHRY and CDR2 as SYGVKD. The chain's CDR3 is CAISRGSLAGAMEQYF. The CDR3 DNA sequence: TGTGCCATCAGTCGGGGGAGTCTAGCGGGAGCGATGGAGCAGTACTTC.

The rearrangement links TRBV19 to TRBJ1-2, with 8 bases aligning to TRBD1. The CDR3 has 13 amino acids. Trimming cost V 7 bases and J 2 bases; bases outside gene matches: 3. Germline V gives CDR1 LNHDA, CDR2 SQIVND (reference sequence). CDR3 region: CASKDRENYGYTF. The CDR3 DNA reads as TGTGCCAGTAAGGACAGGGAAAACTATGGCTACACCTTC. The complete variable domain, with remaining parts taken from reference TRBV19 and TRBJ1-2, reads DGGITQSPKYLFRKEGQNVTLSCEQNLNHDAMYWYRQDPGQGLRLIYYSQIVNDFQKGDIAEGYSVSREKKESFPLTVTSAQKNPTAFYLCASKDRENYGYTFGSGTRLTVV.

This clone was seen just once. This sequence joins TRBV18 and TRBJ1-2, with 7 nucleotides matching TRBD1. Trimming took 3 bases from V and 2 from J; bases not matched to a gene: 3. The CDR3 extends over 14 amino acids. Per the germline V gene, CDR1 is KGHSH and CDR2 is LQKENI. CDR3: CASSPDRANYGYTF. In nucleotides, the CDR3 is TGTGCCAGCTCACCCGACAGGGCCAACTATGGCTACACCTTC. Full variable domain (rest looked up from reference TRBV18 and TRBJ1-2): NAGVMQNPRHLVRRRGQEARLRCSPMKGHSHVYWYRQLPEEGLKFMVYLQKENIIDESGMPKERFSAEFPKEGPSILRIQQVVRGDSAAYFCASSPDRANYGYTFGSGTRLTVV.

V is TRBV2 and J is TRBJ2-4, with 9 nucleotides matching TRBD2. This CDR3 comprises 16 residues. The V gene end was trimmed by 0 bases and the J gene end by 4 bases; junction bases not matched to a gene: 4. Germline V gives CDR1 SNHLY, CDR2 FYNNEI. Here the CDR3 reads CASSEAGLAGKNIQYF. The CDR3 nucleotides read TGTGCCAGCAGTGAAGCAGGGCTAGCGGGGAAAAACATTCAGTACTTC.

The V call is TRBV25-1, the J call TRBJ2-3; D is unclear. The germline V gene encodes CDR1 MGHDK and CDR2 SYGVNS. The CDR3 is made up of 13 amino acids. Deletions cut 6 bases from V and 4 bases from J, with 11 bases between. The CDR3 bases are TGTGCCAGCAGCTTTCCTTCTCCAGATACGCAGTATTTT. This codes for CASSFPSPDTQYF.

The J gene is TRBJ2-2, the V gene TRBV28, with D possibly being TRBD2 (6 bases). V lost 6 bases to trimming and J lost 3 bases, with 17 bases between them. In germline, CDR1 is MDHEN, CDR2 SYDVKM. The CDR3 spans 16 residues. The CDR3 sequence is CASRALAYKDTGELFF. The CDR3 bases are TGTGCCAGCAGGGCGCTAGCGTATAAGGACACCGGGGAGCTGTTTTTT.

This clone was seen once. V is TRBV28 and J is TRBJ1-4; D possibly corresponds to TRBD1 (6 bases). Between the trimmed V and J ends, which lost 6 bases and 8 bases, there was a span of 19 bases. Germline V lookup: CDR1 MDHEN, CDR2 SYDVKM. This CDR3 is 15 amino acids long. In nucleotides, the CDR3 is TGTGCCAGCAGCTCGGAGTCAGGGGTGAGGGAAAAACTGTTTTTT. Its translation is CASSSESGVREKLFF.

The chain has TRBV18 and TRBJ1-4; D is unresolved. The V gene's germline CDR1 is KGHSH and CDR2 LQKENI. This CDR3 has 15 residues. V gave up 5 bases and J gave up 2 bases, with 12 bases separating them. In DNA form, the CDR3 reads TGTGCCAGCTCATCCGGAGGAGCCACTAATGAAAAACTGTTTTTT. Amino acid sequence: CASSSGGATNEKLFF. Filled out from reference TRBV18 and TRBJ1-4, the complete variable domain reads NAGVMQNPRHLVRRRGQEARLRCSPMKGHSHVYWYRQLPEEGLKFMVYLQKENIIDESGMPKERFSAEFPKEGPSILRIQQVVRGDSAAYFCASSSGGATNEKLFFGSGTQLSVL.

This sequence joins TRBV10-1 and TRBJ2-3; unclear D gene. The CDR3 is 14 residues long. CDR1 WNHNN and CDR2 SYGVQD come from the germline V gene (reference sequence). Trimming stripped 0 bases from V and 3 bases from J, with 7 bases between. The CDR3 DNA reads as TGCGCCAGCAGTGAGTCACTCAAGACAGATACGCAGTATTTT. It codes for CASSESLKTDTQYF.

To note about this clone: Germline is not matched at one junction end, which may reflect a read error. This chain connects TRBV11-2 to TRBJ2-5, with 8 positions matching TRBD1. From germline, CDR1 is SGHAT and CDR2 FQNNGV. The CDR3 extends over 13 amino acids. In DNA form, the CDR3 reads TGTGCCAGCAGCAGGGACAGGCAAGTGACCCAGTACTTC. This translates into CASSRDRQVTQYF. The variable domain in full, with the rest retrieved from reference TRBV11-2 and TRBJ2-5, is EAGVAQSPRYKIIEKRQSVAFWCNPISGHATLYWYQQILGQGPKLLIQFQNNGVVDDSQLPKDRFSAERLKGVDSTLKIQPAKLEDSAVYLCASSRDRQVTQYFGPGTRLLVL.

The chain is built from TRBV20-1 and TRBJ1-2; no clear D gene. Trimming took 6 bases from V and 3 from J, leaving 8 bases between them. The CDR3 has 11 amino acids. Per germline, CDR1 DFQATT and CDR2 SNEGSKA (reference sequence). For the CDR3, the DNA is TGCAGTGCCAGTACTTACTATGGCTACACCTTC. It specifies CSASTYYGYTF.

The chain employs TRBV4-3 and TRBJ2-5, with 7 bases lining up with TRBD2. The length of the CDR3 is 14 residues. CDR1 LGHNA and CDR2 YSLEER come from the germline V gene. V was clipped by 4 bases and J by 1 base; unmatched bases: 3. The CDR3 loop reads CASSRGGGQETQYF. CDR3 DNA: TGCGCCAGCAGCCGCGGCGGGGGCCAAGAGACCCAGTACTTC.

Regarding this clone: Additional DNA sequences in this sample encode the identical CDR3. The genes are TRBV28 and TRBJ2-5; D not certain. The CDR3 covers 12 residues. V lost 6 bases and J 4 bases, leaving 9 bases between the germline ends. The germline V gene has CDR1 MDHEN and CDR2 SYDVKM. Here the CDR3 reads CASSGLGETQYF. CDR3 nucleotides: TGTGCCAGCAGCGGGCTAGGAGAGACCCAGTACTTC.

The chain couples TRBV6-1 to TRBJ2-2; D is perhaps TRBD1 or TRBD2 (5 bases each). Trimming cost V 7 bases and J 0 bases, with 12 bases left between them. In germline, CDR1 is MNHNS, CDR2 SASEGT. CDR3 length equals 15 residues. CDR3 protein: CASTPGTANTGELFF. The DNA for the CDR3 is TGTGCCAGCACTCCCGGGACGGCGAACACCGGGGAGCTGTTTTTT.

The gene calls are TRBV11-3 and TRBJ2-1, with 7 bases fitting TRBD1. Trimming removed 6 bases from V and 3 bases from J; junction bases left unmatched: 5. Germline CDR1 SGHNT, CDR2 YENEEA. CDR3 length equals 14 residues. The CDR3 DNA reads as TGTGCCAGCAGTAAACGGGACAGCTACAATGAGCAGTTCTTC. Residues: CASSKRDSYNEQFF.

The V and J genes are TRBV4-2 and TRBJ2-7; either TRBD1 or TRBD2 may fit D (6 bases each). V lost 4 bases to trimming and J lost 7 bases, with 20 bases between them. The CDR3 sequence is 15 residues long. The germline V gene has CDR1 LGHNA and CDR2 YNFKEQ. The CDR3 reads CASSLTGRDNGEQYF. The CDR3 DNA reads as TGTGCCAGCAGCCTGACCGGGCGGGACAACGGGGAGCAGTACTTC.

This sequence joins TRBV15 and TRBJ2-7; D is perhaps TRBD2 (5 bases). The length of the CDR3 is 14 residues. Germline CDR1 reads LNHNV; CDR2 reads YYDKDF (reference sequence). The V and J ends lost 5 bases and 3 bases respectively, with 14 bases between them. CDR3 loop: CATSALQRDYEQYF. The CDR3 bases are TGTGCCACCAGCGCCCTTCAACGGGACTACGAGCAGTACTTC.

The V gene is TRBV9, the J gene TRBJ2-7, with D tentatively TRBD2 (6 bases). This CDR3 is 12 amino acids long. Germline values: CDR1 SGDLS, CDR2 YYNGEE. Trimming shortened V by 4 bases and J by 1 base, and 6 bases separated the two germline ends. CDR3 in DNA: TGTGCCAGCAGCAGCGGGTCCTACGAGCAGTACTTC. Amino acids: CASSSGSYEQYF.

V and J are TRBV4-1 and TRBJ2-2; 9 nucleotides match TRBD1. The V gene's germline CDR1 is MGHRA and CDR2 YSYEKL. This CDR3 has 18 residues. V was clipped by 8 bases and J by 4 bases; unmatched bases: 17. In DNA, the CDR3 is TGCGCCAGCGACACGAAACGGCCCGGGACAGGGAGCACCGGGGAGCTGTTTTTT. Its protein product is CASDTKRPGTGSTGELFF.

The gene calls are TRBV15 and TRBJ1-1; unclear D gene. The V gene lost 0 bases and the J gene lost 0 bases, with 8 bases spanning the gap. The CDR3 sequence is 15 residues long. CDR1 is LNHNV, CDR2 YYDKDF, per germline (reference sequence). The DNA of the CDR3 is TGTGCCACCAGCAGAGAATACGGTATGAACACTGAAGCTTTCTTT. Translated, it gives CATSREYGMNTEAFF.

On this clone itself: Within the sample, other DNA sequences also encode this same CDR3. The V and J genes are TRBV11-2 and TRBJ2-3, with a tentative D call TRBD1 (6 bases). Germline CDR1 reads SGHAT; CDR2 reads FQNNGV. Trimming shortened V by 0 bases and J by 4 bases, and 8 bases separated the two germline ends. The CDR3 runs 14 residues. Here the CDR3 reads CASSLDRGADTQYF. The DNA of the CDR3 is TGTGCCAGCAGCTTAGACAGGGGCGCAGATACGCAGTATTTT.

This chain links TRBV7-2 with TRBJ2-1; 9 bases are shared with TRBD2. The germline gives CDR1 SGHTA, CDR2 FQGNSA. The CDR3 runs 16 residues. Trimming cost V 0 bases and J 6 bases; bases outside gene matches: 6. In DNA form, the CDR3 reads TGTGCCAGCAGCTTAGCTACGGCGGGAGGGGTCAATGAGCAGTTCTTC. Its protein is CASSLATAGGVNEQFF. Variable domain in full (rest from reference TRBV7-2 and TRBJ2-1): GAGVSQSPSNKVTEKGKDVELRCDPISGHTALYWYRQSLGQGLEFLIYFQGNSAPDKSGLPSDRFSAERTGGSVSTLTIQRTQQEDSAVYLCASSLATAGGVNEQFFGPGTRLTVL.

V usage is TRBV23-1 and J usage is TRBJ2-7; perhaps TRBD1 as D (6 bases). TRBV23-1 is sorted into the ORF group, with uncertain function. V dropped 2 bases and J dropped 4 bases, with 21 bases sitting between them. The CDR3 sequence is 17 residues long. The CDR3 here is CASSQGPRRDIVYEQYF. CDR3 coding DNA: TGCGCCAGCAGTCAAGGTCCCCGCAGGGACATAGTATACGAGCAGTACTTC.

The chain combines TRBV29-1 with TRBJ2-4, with a tentative D call TRBD2 (5 bases). Trimming pared 6 bases from V and 9 bases from J, leaving 18 bases between. Germline CDR1 reads SQVTM; CDR2 reads ANQGSEA. The CDR3 covers 13 residues. The CDR3 spells CSVLSQAAGIQYF. The CDR3 DNA reads as TGCAGCGTCCTGAGCCAGGCCGCGGGCATTCAGTACTTC.